Only one count was recorded for the clone carrying this T cell receptor beta chain. The data are from a study of blood T cell repertoires in COVID-19. Study at large: Acute and convalescent COVID-19 samples came from the United States, Italy and Spain.

Sequencing used immunoSEQ multiplex PCR; TCRdb keeps in-frame clones, though not all of them. The sample consists of 150,000 to 200,000 clones, 75% to 90% of them appearing once. The CDR3 has 14 amino acids. The germline CDR1 and CDR2 sequences are SGHNT and YENEEA. The V gene lost 4 bases and the J gene lost 6 bases, with 12 bases spanning the gap. The sequenced sample was peripheral blood. The TCR was taken from a woman between 40 and 55 years old with acute or convalescent COVID-19. V usage is TRBV11-3 and J usage is TRBJ2-2; TRBD2 is a possible D gene (5 bases). CDR3 DNA sequence: TGTGCCAGCAGCTCACCCCGGGGAGCCGGGGAGCTGTTTTTT. Translation: CASSSPRGAGELFF.